Following are 29 T cell receptor beta chains from one sample sequenced in a study of blood T cell repertoires in COVID-19. Using immunoSEQ multiplex PCR, the repertoire was profiled, and TCRdb retains in-frame clones only, with some absent. The repertoire has a few hundred thousand clones, approximately 85% of them found once; the top ten carry 0.75% to 0.95%. Sequences were obtained from peripheral blood. These receptors were taken from a human donor with COVID-19, enrolled during active disease. The donor label of this sample is uncertain.

The V call is TRBV18, the J call TRBJ2-7, with TRBD1 identical over 7 bases. The CDR3 totals 14 residues. After removal of 2 bases from V and 3 bases from J, the junction contained 4 bases not matched to a gene. Germline V CDR1 and CDR2: KGHSH, LQKENI. The CDR3 nucleotides are TGTGCCAGCTCACCAGCCGGGACAGTCTACGAGCAGTACTTC. This gives the protein CASSPAGTVYEQYF. The full variable domain, its missing parts supplied by reference TRBV18 and TRBJ2-7, is NAGVMQNPRHLVRRRGQEARLRCSPMKGHSHVYWYRQLPEEGLKFMVYLQKENIIDESGMPKERFSAEFPKEGPSILRIQQVVRGDSAAYFCASSPAGTVYEQYFGPGTRLTVT.

The sample holds one count of this clone. The chain couples TRBV28 to TRBJ1-1; TRBD1 matches 7 bases. CDR1 is MDHEN, CDR2 SYDVKM, per germline. The CDR3 has 15 residues. V was clipped by 7 bases and J by 1 base; unmatched bases: 9. CDR3 sequence: CASMTDGTENTEAFF. The DNA for the CDR3 is TGTGCCAGCATGACCGACGGGACAGAGAACACTGAAGCTTTCTTT.

CDR3 in amino acids: CASSYSGEGQPQHF. CDR3 nucleotides: TGTGCCAGCAGTTACTCAGGGGAGGGTCAGCCCCAGCATTTT. The chain carries TRBV6-6 and TRBJ1-5, with D possibly being TRBD1 (5 bases). The CDR3 totals 14 residues. Trimming shortened V by 0 bases and J by 6 bases, and 9 bases separated the two germline ends. Germline loops: CDR1 MNHNY, CDR2 SVGAGI (reference sequence).

The gene calls are TRBV5-6 and TRBJ1-5; possible D gene TRBD1, 6 bases. The CDR3 sequence is 13 residues long. V lost 4 bases to trimming and J lost 7 bases, with 12 bases between them. Germline CDR1 SGHDT, CDR2 YYEEEE. CDR3 loop: CASSMGHYQPQHF. CDR3 sequence (DNA): TGTGCCAGCAGCATGGGACATTACCAGCCCCAGCATTTT. Supplemented by reference TRBV5-6 and TRBJ1-5, the full variable domain reads DAGVTQSPTHLIKTRGQQVTLRCSPKSGHDTVSWYQQALGQGPQFIFQYYEEEERQRGNFPDRFSGHQFPNYSSELNVNALLLGDSALYLCASSMGHYQPQHFGDGTRLSIL.

This chain uses TRBV6-5 with TRBJ1-1; a weak D match, TRBD1 (5 bases). The CDR3 length is 14 residues. Germline V gene sequence: CDR1 MNHEY, CDR2 SVGAGI. The V end was cut by 4 bases, the J end by 1 base, with 10 bases between. The CDR3 is CASSFLRENTEAFF. The CDR3 DNA reads as TGTGCCAGCAGTTTTCTCAGGGAGAACACTGAAGCTTTCTTT.

This chain uses TRBV28 with TRBJ1-1; TRBD1 matches 10 bases. V shed 4 bases and J 3 bases; nucleotides not matched to a gene: 8. This CDR3 comprises 16 residues. Germline V gives CDR1 MDHEN, CDR2 SYDVKM. CDR3 loop: CASSSPRQGAYTEAFF. The CDR3 DNA reads TGTGCCAGCAGTTCCCCTCGACAGGGGGCATACACTGAAGCTTTCTTT.

This clone was detected only once. J is TRBJ1-1 and V is TRBV18; 7 positions match TRBD1. Germline trimming cut 3 bases from V and 7 bases from J; bases unmatched to any gene: 5. Germline CDR1 KGHSH, CDR2 LQKENI. The CDR3 is made up of 13 amino acids. CDR3 in amino acids: CASSPDRVGEAFF. The CDR3 bases are TGTGCCAGCTCACCCGACAGGGTTGGTGAAGCTTTCTTT. Based on the CDR3 plus reference TRBV18 and TRBJ1-1, the full variable domain is NAGVMQNPRHLVRRRGQEARLRCSPMKGHSHVYWYRQLPEEGLKFMVYLQKENIIDESGMPKERFSAEFPKEGPSILRIQQVVRGDSAAYFCASSPDRVGEAFFGQGTRLTVV.

V is TRBV2 and J is TRBJ1-2; D is ambiguous. The CDR3 extends over 14 amino acids. Germline CDR1 reads SNHLY; CDR2 reads FYNNEI. Deletions cut 2 bases from V and 5 bases from J, with 12 bases between. CDR3 loop: CASSEQATSYGYTF. The CDR3 region has the DNA TGTGCCAGCAGTGAACAGGCTACGTCTTATGGCTACACCTTC.

This clone has a single count. The chain recombines TRBV18 with TRBJ1-5; 7 bases are a match to TRBD1. Per germline, CDR1 KGHSH and CDR2 LQKENI. The trim removed 2 bases at V and 0 bases at J, leaving 4 bases unmatched. This CDR3 contains 16 residues. The CDR3 DNA is TGTGCCAGCTCACCAAACAGGGGAAGTAGCAATCAGCCCCAGCATTTT. Translation gives CASSPNRGSSNQPQHF. Combining the CDR3 with reference TRBV18 and TRBJ1-5 gives the whole variable domain NAGVMQNPRHLVRRRGQEARLRCSPMKGHSHVYWYRQLPEEGLKFMVYLQKENIIDESGMPKERFSAEFPKEGPSILRIQQVVRGDSAAYFCASSPNRGSSNQPQHFGDGTRLSIL.

The table lists this clone with a count of one. The rearrangement links TRBV19 to TRBJ1-1, with TRBD1 identical over 8 bases. This CDR3 contains 13 residues. Unmatched junction bases numbered 2, after V lost 5 bases and J lost 3 bases. In germline, CDR1 is LNHDA, CDR2 SQIVND (reference sequence). CDR3 DNA sequence: TGTGCCAGTAGTGGACAGGGTGACACTGAAGCTTTCTTT. Its protein product is CASSGQGDTEAFF.

The chain couples TRBV10-2 to TRBJ1-6, with TRBD1 matching over 8 bases. CDR1 is WSHSY, CDR2 SAAADI, per germline. The CDR3 extends over 14 amino acids. The V segment lost 9 bases and the J segment 5 bases; nucleotides outside the gene matches: 6. As DNA, the CDR3 is TGCGCCAGTAGGACAGGGTTGGATAATTCACCCCTCCACTTT. Translating gives CASRTGLDNSPLHF.

The chain joins TRBV29-1 to TRBJ2-1, with TRBD2 matching 10 bases. The CDR3 is made up of 16 amino acids. Germline V gene lookup returns CDR1 SQVTM and CDR2 ANQGSEA. With 3 bases clipped from V and 5 bases from J, the junction kept 10 bases outside the gene matches. CDR3 region: CSVDDRTSGPHNEQFF. DNA of the CDR3: TGCAGCGTTGACGATAGGACTAGCGGCCCCCACAATGAGCAGTTCTTC.

V and J are TRBV3-1 (or the pseudogene TRBV3-2) and TRBJ2-3; the D gene is possibly TRBD2 (6 bases). The CDR3 sequence is 14 residues long. Germline V lookup: CDR1 LGHDT, CDR2 YNNKEL (reference sequence). V was shortened by 5 bases and J by 3 bases, with 12 bases between the two germline ends. CDR3 nucleotide sequence: TGTGCCAGCAGCGGGAGGTACAATACAGATACGCAGTATTTT. Translating it yields CASSGRYNTDTQYF.

The chain recombines TRBV7-2 with TRBJ1-2; 7 positions match TRBD1. Trimming cost V 3 bases and J 4 bases; bases outside gene matches: 2. This CDR3 contains 13 residues. CDR1 is SGHTA, CDR2 FQGNSA, per germline. The chain's CDR3 is CASSLTGFYGYTF. CDR3 nucleotides: TGTGCCAGCAGCTTGACAGGGTTCTATGGCTACACCTTC. Drawing the rest from reference TRBV7-2 and TRBJ1-2, the complete variable domain is GAGVSQSPSNKVTEKGKDVELRCDPISGHTALYWYRQSLGQGLEFLIYFQGNSAPDKSGLPSDRFSAERTGGSVSTLTIQRTQQEDSAVYLCASSLTGFYGYTFGSGTRLTVV.

The gene calls are TRBV7-2 and TRBJ1-6, with 9 bases matching TRBD1. CDR1 is SGHTA and CDR2 is FQGNSA in the germline V gene. The CDR3 length is 16 residues. Trimming removed 1 base from V and 9 bases from J; junction bases left unmatched: 7. The CDR3 nucleotides read TGTGCCAGCAGCTTAGATCTAGGACAGGGGAGTTCACCCCTCCACTTT. Translating it yields CASSLDLGQGSSPLHF.

Remarks on this clone: This CDR3 is also generated by other DNA sequences in the sample. J is TRBJ1-2 and V is TRBV30, with a weak D call TRBD1 (6 bases). The germline V gene has CDR1 GTSNPN and CDR2 SVGIG (reference sequence). The V end lost 0 bases, the J end lost 7 bases, and 6 bases lay between the germline ends. The length of the CDR3 is 11 residues. CDR3: CAWSVGGGYTF. DNA of the CDR3: TGTGCCTGGAGTGTAGGGGGTGGCTACACCTTC. Complete variable domain (other parts from reference TRBV30 and TRBJ1-2): SQTIHQWPATLVQPVGSPLSLECTVEGTSNPNLYWYRQAAGRGLQLLFYSVGIGQISSEVPQNLSASRPQDRQFILSSKKLLLSDSGFYLCAWSVGGGYTFGSGTRLTVV.

The CDR3, as DNA: TGTGCCAGCAGTGGGGACAGCCCCTATGGCTACACCTTC. Translated: CASSGDSPYGYTF. The chain employs TRBV2 and TRBJ1-2; TRBD1 agrees at 7 bases. Germline CDR1 reads SNHLY; CDR2 reads FYNNEI. The V gene end was trimmed by 4 bases and the J gene end by 4 bases; junction bases not matched to a gene: 3. The CDR3 extends over 13 amino acids.

CDR3 DNA sequence: TGCGCCAGCAGCTTGGAAGAGGGTGGGAACACTGAAGCTTTCTTT. This sequence encodes CASSLEEGGNTEAFF. V gene TRBV5-1 combines with J gene TRBJ1-1; D is ambiguous. The CDR3 loop spans 15 amino acids. Between the trimmed V and J ends, which lost 0 bases and 1 base, there was a span of 10 bases. Germline V gene data show CDR1 as SGHRS and CDR2 as YFSETQ.

This chain joins TRBV5-1 and TRBJ1-1; the match to TRBD1 covers 8 bases. Germline CDR1 SGHRS, CDR2 YFSETQ. Trimming cost V 4 bases and J 3 bases; bases outside gene matches: 5. The CDR3 has 14 amino acids. This CDR3 is CASSNTGGDTEAFF. The CDR3 DNA sequence: TGCGCCAGCAGCAACACAGGGGGGGACACTGAAGCTTTCTTT.

The rearrangement links TRBV20-1 to TRBJ2-1, with D possibly TRBD2 on 5 matching bases. The CDR3 covers 11 residues. CDR1 and CDR2 (germline): DFQATT, SNEGSKA (reference sequence). V lost 5 bases and J 5 bases, leaving 7 bases between the germline ends. For the CDR3, the DNA is TGCAGTGCTTCTAGCAACAATGAGCAGTTCTTC. It encodes CSASSNNEQFF.

This clone was observed a handful of times. The chain uses TRBV9 and TRBJ2-3, with 7 nucleotides matching TRBD2. V dropped 0 bases and J dropped 3; count of bases not matched to a gene: 7. The CDR3 totals 16 residues. The germline V gene encodes CDR1 SGDLS and CDR2 YYNGEE. CDR3 in amino acids: CASSVVAGEGTDTQYF. The CDR3 nucleotides read TGTGCCAGCAGCGTAGTTGCGGGAGAGGGAACAGATACGCAGTATTTT.

This chain uses TRBV28 with TRBJ1-6; D unresolved. The CDR3 is 16 residues long. Germline CDR1 MDHEN, CDR2 SYDVKM. V lost 8 bases, J lost 5 bases, and 19 bases lay in between. The CDR3 sequence is CASSAPSEINNSPLHF. The CDR3 nucleotides read TGTGCCAGCTCCGCACCGTCGGAGATAAATAATTCACCCCTCCACTTT.

The CDR3 sequence: CASTPGTRDLGTQYF. The CDR3 DNA sequence: TGTGCCAGCACCCCCGGGACTAGAGACCTGGGTACGCAGTATTTT. The chain has TRBV7-9 and TRBJ2-3, with 8 bases that match TRBD2. The CDR3 spans 15 residues. The trim removed 7 bases at V and 8 bases at J, leaving 14 bases unmatched. Germline CDR1 reads SEHNR; CDR2 reads FQNEAQ (reference sequence).

This rearrangement joins TRBV19 to TRBJ2-2; 15 positions match TRBD2. Germline assignment: CDR1 LNHDA and CDR2 SQIVND (reference sequence). The CDR3 is 18 amino acids. With V trimmed by 7 bases and J by 1 base, 7 bases remained unmatched. The CDR3 DNA reads as TGTGCCAGTAAAAGACCGGGACTAGCGGGAGGGAACACCGGGGAGCTGTTTTTT. Translating gives CASKRPGLAGGNTGELFF.

This clone was seen a single time. The chain employs TRBV19 and TRBJ1-5, with D hard to call. V was shortened by 5 bases and J by 5 bases, with 7 bases between the two germline ends. The CDR3 contains 12 residues. Germline CDR1 is LNHDA and CDR2 is SQIVND (reference sequence). CDR3: CASSSPDQPQHF. As DNA, the CDR3 is TGTGCCAGTAGTTCCCCTGATCAGCCCCAGCATTTT.

The gene calls are TRBV7-8 and TRBJ1-1, with TRBD1 identical over 8 bases. This CDR3 has 17 residues. The junction had 10 bases not matched to a gene; V was cut back by 1 base and J by 3 bases. CDR1 is SGHVS, CDR2 FQNEAQ, per germline. CDR3 DNA sequence: TGTGCCAGCAGCTTAGTGCCAGGGCAGGGGGCAGACACTGAAGCTTTCTTT. It translates to CASSLVPGQGADTEAFF.

Worth noting for this clone: Other DNA variants within this sample encode the same CDR3. This chain's CDR3 is CASSLLGGSNQPQHF. DNA of the CDR3: TGTGCCAGCAGTTTATTGGGGGGTAGCAATCAGCCCCAGCATTTT. The J gene is TRBJ1-5, the V gene TRBV28; maybe TRBD1 (5 bases). Trimming shortened V by 1 base and J by 0 bases, and 7 bases separated the two germline ends. Germline lookup yields CDR1 MDHEN and CDR2 SYDVKM. There are 15 residues in the CDR3. The full variable domain, its missing parts supplied by reference TRBV28 and TRBJ1-5, is DVKVTQSSRYLVKRTGEKVFLECVQDMDHENMFWYRQDPGLGLRLIYFSYDVKMKEKGDIPEGYSVSREKKERFSLILESASTNQTSMYLCASSLLGGSNQPQHFGDGTRLSIL.

This clone was counted once. The rearrangement uses TRBV6-5 and TRBJ1-5; a weak D match, TRBD1 (5 bases). CDR1 is MNHEY, CDR2 SVGAGI, per germline. The ends were cut back, 8 bases at V and 5 bases at J, with 16 bases in the middle. The CDR3 runs 14 residues. The CDR3 bases are TGTGCCAGCCAAGGGGCAACCTCGGATCAGCCCCAGCATTTT. Protein sequence: CASQGATSDQPQHF.

The rearrangement links TRBV29-1 to TRBJ1-1; D is unresolved. CDR3 size: 11 residues. The V end was cut by 7 bases, the J end by 1 base, with 7 bases between. Germline V lookup: CDR1 SQVTM, CDR2 ANQGSEA. CDR3 sequence: CSGLENTEAFF. CDR3 sequence (DNA): TGCAGCGGGCTCGAGAACACTGAAGCTTTCTTT. Looking up the rest from reference TRBV29-1 and TRBJ1-1 gives the full variable domain: SAVISQKPSRDICQRGTSLTIQCQVDSQVTMMFWYRQQPGQSLTLIATANQGSEATYESGFVIDKFPISRPNLTFSTLTVSNMSPEDSSIYLCSGLENTEAFFGQGTRLTVV.